This entry is about one T cell receptor (beta chain). This entry comes from a study of naive and memory T cell subsets. Trimming removed 5 bases from V and 3 bases from J, with 11 bases in between. Germline CDR1 is SQVTM and CDR2 is ANQGSEA. The CDR3 contains 13 residues. An equimolar mix of two oligonucleotides served as the beta constant-region primer for TRBC1 and TRBC2. MiXCR, run by TCRdb on the UMI-ligation and nested PCR reads, gives a single entry per CDR3 protein. The sample consists of some 150,000 distinct CDR3 sequences, over 15% of them appearing once. Cells stained for CD3, CD4, CD8, CD45RA and CD27 were sorted into four subsets.

The chain links TRBV29-1 to TRBJ2-1, with D tentatively TRBD1 (6 bases). The specimen sequenced was naive CD4+ T cells from blood. The clonotype comes from a human donor in good health. CDR3 in DNA: TGCAGCGTTCAGGGGTCCATCTACAATGAGCAGTTCTTC. It codes for CSVQGSIYNEQFF.